These T cell receptor beta chains were read from a single sample in a study of a mutant IDH1 vaccine in newly diagnosed glioma. The antigens these receptors bind are not known. Sequencing used immunoSEQ multiplex PCR; TCRdb keeps in-frame clones, though not all of them. This sample has roughly 34,000 clones, with roughly four fifths found just once. The specimen comprised PBMCs, sampled from a glioma patient whose treatment included an IDH1 peptide vaccine. The source of these receptors is a man aged 50-60 years with glioma. The CDR3 runs from the conserved cysteine through the conserved F or W. The order of the fields is V gene, D gene, J gene, clone size, CDR3 DNA, CDR3 protein. D genes are given only for firm matches. Clone size appears in some rows only: once, few, many, or a class for an expanded clone.

TRBV19,.,TRBJ2-5,.,TGTGCCAGTAGCCATGGGACTTTAGAGACCCAGTACTTC,CASSHGTLETQYF
TRBV6-6,TRBD1,TRBJ1-1,few,TGTGCCAGCACCCCGGGACAGGAAACTGAAGCTTTCTTT,CASTPGQETEAFF
TRBV5-4,.,TRBJ2-7,.,TGTGCCAGCCGCTCGGGATCGCGCTACGAGCAGTACTTC,CASRSGSRYEQYF
TRBV15,TRBD1,TRBJ2-3,once,TGTGCCACCAGTGGGACAGTGATGGCAGATACGCAGTATTTT,CATSGTVMADTQYF
TRBV18,.,TRBJ1-2,.,TGTGCCAGCTCACCAGAGAGTGGCTACACCTTC,CASSPESGYTF
TRBV19,.,TRBJ2-2,.,TGTGCCAGTCAGTGGGGGGATAACACCGGGGAGCTGTTTTTT,CASQWGDNTGELFF
TRBV18,.,TRBJ2-1,.,TGTGCCAGCTCACCACCGTCACCGGGAATTGAGCAGTTCTTC,CASSPPSPGIEQFF
TRBV6-1,.,TRBJ1-4,.,TGTGCCAGCAGAGTGGTAGGGACTAATGAAAAACTGTTTTTT,CASRVVGTNEKLFF
TRBV7-9,.,TRBJ2-7,.,TGTGCCAGCAGCCCGGAGCTAGCCCCCTCCTACGAGCAGTACTTC,CASSPELAPSYEQYF
TRBV7-2,TRBD1,TRBJ1-5,once,TGTGCCAGCACCCGACAGGGGGAACAGCCCCAGCATTTT,CASTRQGEQPQHF
TRBV4-1,.,TRBJ2-3,.,TGCGCCAGCAGCCAGATGGGGGAAGGCACAGATACGCAGTATTTT,CASSQMGEGTDTQYF
TRBV19,.,TRBJ1-1,.,TGTGCCAGTAGTAGGGGAGGGGGGCTCAACACTGAAGCTTTCTTT,CASSRGGGLNTEAFF
TRBV28,.,TRBJ1-2,.,TGTGCCAGCAGTTTTAATGACTATGGCTACACCTTC,CASSFNDYGYTF
TRBV19,.,TRBJ2-2,.,TGTGCCAGTAGTCCGGACCTGACCGGGGAGCTGTTTTTT,CASSPDLTGELFF
TRBV27,.,TRBJ1-6,.,TGTGCCAGCAGTCACCCGGAGGGGGTGGCACCCCTCCACTTT,CASSHPEGVAPLHF